Listed below are T cell receptor beta chains from one sample, sequenced in a study of blood T cell repertoires in COVID-19. Produced via immunoSEQ multiplex PCR; TCRdb's table is partial and in-frame only. This sample has 250,000 to 400,000 clones, with about 92% found just once. The sample comprised PBMCs or T cells enriched from blood (not recorded which). These receptors were obtained from a man in his sixties who had recovered from COVID-19. CDR3s include the opening cysteine and the closing phenylalanine or tryptophan. The D gene is left open where the match is weak. For some rows the clone size is stated as once, few or many, or as a class when expanded; others skip it.

V	J	size	D	DNA	CDR3
TRBV27	TRBJ1-1	NA	NA	TGTGCCAGCAGTTTGAGGGAGAACACTGAAGCTTTCTTT	CASSLRENTEAFF
TRBV29-1	TRBJ2-5	NA	NA	TGCAGCGCCTCCACACACCAAGAGACCCAGTACTTC	CSASTHQETQYF
TRBV6-5	TRBJ2-2	NA	NA	TGTGCCAGCAGACAGCCCGGCGGGGAGCTGTTTTTT	CASRQPGGELFF
TRBV6-2/TRBV6-3	TRBJ1-1	NA	TRBD1	TGTGCCAGCAGTCAACAGGGGCTTGAAGCTTTCTTT	CASSQQGLEAFF
TRBV7-2	TRBJ1-3	NA	NA	TGTGCCAGCAGCTTAGAGTCCAGGGTCGGAAACACCATATATTTT	CASSLESRVGNTIYF
TRBV3-1/TRBV3-2	TRBJ1-6	NA	NA	TGTGCCAGCAGCCAAGCGGGCAGGGGCCCTAATTCACCCCTCCACTTT	CASSQAGRGPNSPLHF
TRBV3-1/TRBV3-2	TRBJ2-1	NA	TRBD2	TGTGCCAGCAGCCAATTCGGGGGGACCAATGAGCAGTTCTTC	CASSQFGGTNEQFF
TRBV6-5	TRBJ2-2	NA	NA	TGTGCCAGCAGTAAAACCAGGGTGAGGACCGGGGAGCTGTTTTTT	CASSKTRVRTGELFF
TRBV11-2	TRBJ1-2	NA	TRBD1	TGTGCCAGCAGCTACATCAGGACAGGGTCTGGCTACACCTTC	CASSYIRTGSGYTF
TRBV11-2	TRBJ2-3	NA	NA	TGTGCCAGCAGCTTATCCCGTAGCGGTGCAGATACGCAGTATTTT	CASSLSRSGADTQYF
TRBV2	TRBJ1-2	NA	TRBD1	TGTGCCAGCAGTGGGGTTGGAGGGGGCGCCTGGGGCTACACCTTC	CASSGVGGGAWGYTF
TRBV6-5	TRBJ1-5	NA	TRBD1	TGTGCCAGCAGTTACTCAAGGACAGGGGAGGAGCCCCAGCATTTT	CASSYSRTGEEPQHF
TRBV19	TRBJ2-2	NA	TRBD1	TGTGCCAGTAGTACTCCGACAGGGATGAACACCGGGGAGCTGTTTTTT	CASSTPTGMNTGELFF
TRBV3-1/TRBV3-2	TRBJ1-3	once	NA	TGTGCCAGCAGCCAAGATCTCGGCAGGGGCTCTGGAAACACCATATATTTT	CASSQDLGRGSGNTIYF
TRBV7-8	TRBJ1-1	NA	NA	TGTGCCAGCAGCTTACGGGAAGTTAACACTGAAGCTTTCTTT	CASSLREVNTEAFF
TRBV7-2	TRBJ1-1	NA	NA	TGTGCCAGCAGCCTGCGGTCGGACACTGAAGCTTTCTTT	CASSLRSDTEAFF
TRBV7-9	TRBJ1-2	few	TRBD1	TGTGCCAGTCGGACAGGGAATGGCTACACCTTC	CASRTGNGYTF
TRBV10-3	TRBJ1-1	NA	TRBD1	TGTGCCATCAAAGGACAGGAAAACACTGAAGCTTTCTTT	CAIKGQENTEAFF
TRBV6-6	TRBJ1-3	NA	TRBD1	TGTGCCAGCAACCACCGGGACAGCGAAAACACCATATATTTT	CASNHRDSENTIYF
TRBV9	TRBJ2-1	NA	NA	TGTGCCAGCAGCGTCGGGAGCGTGAATGAGCAGTTCTTC	CASSVGSVNEQFF
TRBV10-3	TRBJ1-4	NA	TRBD1	TGTGCCATCAACGCACAGGGGGCGGGTAATGAAAAACTGTTTTTT	CAINAQGAGNEKLFF
TRBV19	TRBJ1-1	NA	NA	TGTGCCAGTATCAGGATGCCCACTGAAGCTTTCTTT	CASIRMPTEAFF
TRBV6-2/TRBV6-3	TRBJ1-5	NA	TRBD1	TGTGCCAGCAGTCTATGGGACAGTAGCAATCAGCCCCAGCATTTT	CASSLWDSSNQPQHF
TRBV7-2	TRBJ2-5	NA	NA	TGTGCCAGCAGCTTAGACAGGGGGGACTACCTAAAGACCCAGTACTTC	CASSLDRGDYLKTQYF
TRBV4-3	TRBJ2-6	NA	NA	TGCGCCAGCAGCCAAGTCGGAGAGGCGGGTGGGGCCAACGTCCTGACTTTC	CASSQVGEAGGANVLTF
TRBV7-9	TRBJ1-5	NA	NA	TGTGCCAGCAGCCTGGGGCCTTTTCAGCCCCAGCATTTT	CASSLGPFQPQHF
TRBV6-2/TRBV6-3	TRBJ1-3	NA	NA	TGTGCCAGCAGTTACTCGAGCCCTGGAAACACCATATATTTT	CASSYSSPGNTIYF
TRBV5-1	TRBJ1-3	NA	NA	TGCGCCAGCAGCAACAGGGAGAGCTCTGGAAACACCATATATTTT	CASSNRESSGNTIYF
TRBV15	TRBJ1-2	NA	NA	TGTGCCACCAGCAGAGCCCCTCCTAACTATGGCTACACCTTC	CATSRAPPNYGYTF
TRBV5-1	TRBJ2-3	NA	NA	TGCGCCAGCAGCAACACCGGGGGCACAGATACGCAGTATTTT	CASSNTGGTDTQYF
TRBV7-6	TRBJ2-2	once	NA	TGTGCCAGCAGCCATAAGATCAGGGGAACCGCCGGGGAGCTGTTTTTT	CASSHKIRGTAGELFF
TRBV19	TRBJ2-3	NA	TRBD2	TGTGCCAGTAGTAAGCTAGCGGGCACAGATACGCAGTATTTT	CASSKLAGTDTQYF